This is a list of T cell receptor beta chains from one sample in a study of cytomegalovirus exposure and HLA in healthy donors. The assay was immunoSEQ multiplex PCR, and TCRdb's table has in-frame clones only and misses some. Of roughly 82,000 clones listed, around 70% are singletons. The material sequenced was PBMCs. Every receptor here comes from a woman in her forties in good health and CMV-seropositive. CDR3s include the opening cysteine and the closing phenylalanine or tryptophan. Each record gives: D gene, J gene, V gene, clone size, CDR3 DNA, CDR3 protein. D genes are given only for firm matches. Size tells how often a clone was seen (once, few, many) or the class of an expanded clone, and some rows leave it out.

NA	TRBJ1-2	TRBV10-3	NA	TGTGCCATCAGAACGGACAGCTATAACTATGGCTACACCTTC	CAIRTDSYNYGYTF
TRBD1	TRBJ1-1	TRBV6-1	NA	TGTGCCACCAAGGTAACAGGGGCGGATGACACTGAAGCTTTCTTT	CATKVTGADDTEAFF
NA	TRBJ2-7	TRBV6-5	once	TGTGCCAGCAGAACAGGGTCTTACGAGCAGTACTTC	CASRTGSYEQYF
NA	TRBJ2-1	TRBV9	NA	TGTGCCAGCAGCGTAGCGGGAGAAGGAGTCGATGAGCAGTTCTTC	CASSVAGEGVDEQFF
NA	TRBJ1-6	TRBV4-3	NA	TGCGCCAGCAGCCCAAACACAGGGATCTCCGGGGCCCTCCACTTT	CASSPNTGISGALHF
NA	TRBJ1-2	TRBV2	NA	TGTGCCAGCAGAGTAAGCGCGGGGGGCGTTTATGGCTACACCTTC	CASRVSAGGVYGYTF
TRBD2	TRBJ2-1	TRBV9	NA	TGTGCCAGCAGCGAGACTAGCGGGAACTCCTACAATGAGCAGTTCTTC	CASSETSGNSYNEQFF
NA	TRBJ1-3	TRBV7-2	few	TGTGCCAGCAGCTCCAGGGGCTCTGGAAACACCATATATTTT	CASSSRGSGNTIYF
TRBD2	TRBJ2-7	TRBV6-6	NA	TGTGCCAGCAAGGGGCATTTAAGGGAGGGCGAGCAGTACTTC	CASKGHLREGEQYF
TRBD1	TRBJ1-2	TRBV28	once	TGTGCCATCCTGACAGGGCAAGAGTATGGCTACACCTTC	CAILTGQEYGYTF
NA	TRBJ1-1	TRBV10-1	NA	TGCGCCATCACATCAAACAGGGCTTACACTGAAGCTTTCTTT	CAITSNRAYTEAFF
NA	TRBJ1-5	TRBV28	NA	TGTGCCAGCAGTACCTGGACAGAAGCGTATAGCAATCAGCCCCAGCATTTT	CASSTWTEAYSNQPQHF
TRBD1	TRBJ1-1	TRBV7-9	NA	TGTGCCAGCAGCTCCTCCGGGACAGGGAACACTGAAGCTTTCTTT	CASSSSGTGNTEAFF
NA	TRBJ1-6	TRBV2	NA	TGTGCCAGCAGTGGGAGTGCCGATTCACCCCTCCACTTT	CASSGSADSPLHF
TRBD2	TRBJ2-2	TRBV5-1	NA	TGCGCCAGCAGCTTGTCTACGGCGGGGGGCCGGAACGGGGAGCTGTTTTTT	CASSLSTAGGRNGELFF
NA	TRBJ1-2	TRBV6-6	once	TGTGCCAGCAGCCCTACCGCCTACCAGGGCTATGGCTACACCTTC	CASSPTAYQGYGYTF
NA	TRBJ2-7	TRBV6-1	many	TGTGCCAGCAGAGGGGATGTGGAATACGAGCAGTACTTC	CASRGDVEYEQYF
NA	TRBJ2-1	TRBV2	NA	TGTGCCAGCAGGGAACAGGGCAATGAGCAGTTCTTC	CASREQGNEQFF
TRBD1	TRBJ2-7	TRBV7-2	NA	TGTGCCAGCAGTTTTACAGGGGTCTCCTACGAGCAGTACTTC	CASSFTGVSYEQYF
NA	TRBJ2-5	TRBV7-9	NA	TGTGCCAGCAGCTTTCTCCGGGGGGCTAATCAAGAGACCCAGTACTTC	CASSFLRGANQETQYF
NA	TRBJ1-4	TRBV15	NA	TGTGCCACCAGCAGAGGGACAGACCCAACTAATGAAAAACTGTTTTTT	CATSRGTDPTNEKLFF
NA	TRBJ2-5	TRBV4-1	NA	TGCGCCAGCAGCGTGGCGGCTCAAGAGACCCAGTACTTC	CASSVAAQETQYF
TRBD2	TRBJ2-5	TRBV29-1	NA	TGCAGCGCGGGACTAGCAGAGACCCAGTACTTC	CSAGLAETQYF
TRBD1	TRBJ1-4	TRBV7-2	once	TGTGCCAGCAGCCTCGACAGGGCTGCAACTAATGAAAAACTGTTTTTT	CASSLDRAATNEKLFF
TRBD1	TRBJ1-2	TRBV5-1	few	TGTGCCAGCAGCTTGTGGCCAGGGGGCGATGGCTACACCTTC	CASSLWPGGDGYTF
NA	TRBJ2-5	TRBV15	NA	TGTGCCACCAGCAGAGGGGCTTTAAGGAGCGGCCAAGAGACCCAGTACTTC	CATSRGALRSGQETQYF
TRBD1	TRBJ2-1	TRBV28	NA	TGTGCCAGCCATAAACCCGGGACAGTTCATGAGCAGTTCTTC	CASHKPGTVHEQFF
TRBD1	TRBJ2-7	TRBV7-9	NA	TGTGCCAGCAGCCCTCCGGGACAGGGAGCAGAGCAGTACTTC	CASSPPGQGAEQYF
TRBD2	TRBJ2-7	TRBV5-6	NA	TGTGCCAGCAGCTTGTGGCTAAGCGGGGGGACGAGGGAGCAGTACTTC	CASSLWLSGGTREQYF
NA	TRBJ2-2	TRBV27	NA	TGTGCCAGCAGTTTACTCGCGACGAACACCGGGGAGCTGTTTTTT	CASSLLATNTGELFF
TRBD2	TRBJ2-7	TRBV5-4	once	TGTGCCAGCAGCCCGGGGTCGGGCGGGGGGCCCTTCGAGCAGTACTTC	CASSPGSGGGPFEQYF
NA	TRBJ2-1	TRBV11-2	few	TGTGCCAGCAGCATAAGCCGGGACTTCAACTACAATGAGCAGTTCTTC	CASSISRDFNYNEQFF
TRBD1	TRBJ1-2	TRBV5-1	NA	TGCGCCAGCAGCCCATCCTGGTTAGGGACAGGGGAATTAAAGGACTATGGCTACACCTTC	CASSPSWLGTGELKDYGYTF
NA	TRBJ2-7	TRBV6-1	once	TGTGCCAGCAGGGGTGGACAGTTCTCCTACGAGCAGTACTTC	CASRGGQFSYEQYF
NA	TRBJ2-3	TRBV29-1	NA	TGCAGCGCTGGGCCGGCTACCCCCTGGGATACGCAGTATTTT	CSAGPATPWDTQYF
NA	TRBJ2-3	TRBV4-1	NA	TGCGCCAGCAGCTCAAGACAAGACACAGATACGCAGTATTTT	CASSSRQDTDTQYF
TRBD1	TRBJ1-1	TRBV29-1	NA	TGCAGCATCCCGGGACAGGGGACCACTGAAGCTTTCTTT	CSIPGQGTTEAFF
NA	TRBJ1-1	TRBV7-2	once	TGTGCCAGCAGCTTAAGGTCACTAGAGCGTCAAGCTTTCTTT	CASSLRSLERQAFF
NA	TRBJ2-5	TRBV18	NA	TGTGCCAGCTCCCGCCCGGGGGAGACCCAGTACTTC	CASSRPGETQYF
TRBD2	TRBJ2-5	TRBV6-5	NA	TGTGCCAGCAGTTTATTTCGTAGCGGGGACGCAGGGGCCCAGTACTTC	CASSLFRSGDAGAQYF
NA	TRBJ2-7	TRBV29-1	NA	TGCAGCGTTGCTAGGCTCACCTCCTCCTACGAGCAGTACTTC	CSVARLTSSYEQYF
NA	TRBJ2-5	TRBV27	NA	TGTGCCAGCAGTCCCCCATCCCGGGAGACCCAGTACTTC	CASSPPSRETQYF
NA	TRBJ1-3	TRBV15	NA	TGTGCCACCAGCAGAGCCATTTCCTCTGGAAACACCATATATTTT	CATSRAISSGNTIYF
NA	TRBJ2-7	TRBV7-2	NA	TGTGCCAGCAGCTCACGACAGGAGTCCTACGAGCAGTACTTC	CASSSRQESYEQYF
NA	TRBJ1-1	TRBV30	once	TGTGCCTGGAGCCTCACGGGATGGGACACTGAAGCTTTCTTT	CAWSLTGWDTEAFF